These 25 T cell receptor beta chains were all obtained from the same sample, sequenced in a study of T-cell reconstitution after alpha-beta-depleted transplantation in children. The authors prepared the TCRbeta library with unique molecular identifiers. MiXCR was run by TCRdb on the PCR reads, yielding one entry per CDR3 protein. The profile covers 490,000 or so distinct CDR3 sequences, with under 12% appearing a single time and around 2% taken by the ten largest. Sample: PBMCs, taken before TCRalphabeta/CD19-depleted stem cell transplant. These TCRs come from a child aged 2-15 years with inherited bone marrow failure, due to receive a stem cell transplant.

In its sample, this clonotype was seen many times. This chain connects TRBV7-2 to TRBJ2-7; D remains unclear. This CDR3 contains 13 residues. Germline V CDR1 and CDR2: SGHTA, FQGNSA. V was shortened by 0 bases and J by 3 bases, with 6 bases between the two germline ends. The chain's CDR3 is CASSLAVHYEQYF. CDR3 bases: TGTGCCAGCAGCTTAGCTGTCCACTACGAGCAGTACTTC.

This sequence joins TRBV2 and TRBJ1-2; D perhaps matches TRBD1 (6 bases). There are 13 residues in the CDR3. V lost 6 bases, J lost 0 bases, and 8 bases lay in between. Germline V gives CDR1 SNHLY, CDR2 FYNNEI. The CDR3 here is CASRGTTNYGYTF. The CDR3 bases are TGTGCCAGCAGGGGGACAACTAACTATGGCTACACCTTC.

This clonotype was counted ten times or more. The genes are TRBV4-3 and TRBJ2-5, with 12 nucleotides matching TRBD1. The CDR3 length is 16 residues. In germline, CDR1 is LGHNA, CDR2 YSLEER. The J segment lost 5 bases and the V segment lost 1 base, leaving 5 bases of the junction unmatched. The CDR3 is CASSQAGTGGWETQYF. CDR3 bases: TGCGCCAGCAGCCAAGCCGGGACAGGGGGCTGGGAGACCCAGTACTTC.

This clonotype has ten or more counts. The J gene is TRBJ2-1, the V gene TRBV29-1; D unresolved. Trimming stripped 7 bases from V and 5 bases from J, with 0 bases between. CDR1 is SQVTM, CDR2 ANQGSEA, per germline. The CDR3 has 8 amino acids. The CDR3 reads CSDNEQFF. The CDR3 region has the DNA TGCAGCGACAATGAGCAGTTCTTC.

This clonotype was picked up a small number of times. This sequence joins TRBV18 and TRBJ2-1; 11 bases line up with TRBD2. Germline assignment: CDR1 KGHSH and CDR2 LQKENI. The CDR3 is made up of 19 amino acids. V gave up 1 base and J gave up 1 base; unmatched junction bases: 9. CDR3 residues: CASSPLVTSGTLSYNEQFF. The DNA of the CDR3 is TGTGCCAGCTCACCACTGGTGACTAGCGGGACGTTGTCCTACAATGAGCAGTTCTTC.

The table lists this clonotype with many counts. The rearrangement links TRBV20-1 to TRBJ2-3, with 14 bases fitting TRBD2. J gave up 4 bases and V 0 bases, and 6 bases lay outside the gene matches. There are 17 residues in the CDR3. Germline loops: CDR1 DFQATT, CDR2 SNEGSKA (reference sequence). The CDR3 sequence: CSARDREGLAGADTQYF. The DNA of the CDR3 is TGCAGTGCTAGAGATCGGGAGGGACTAGCGGGAGCAGATACGCAGTATTTT.

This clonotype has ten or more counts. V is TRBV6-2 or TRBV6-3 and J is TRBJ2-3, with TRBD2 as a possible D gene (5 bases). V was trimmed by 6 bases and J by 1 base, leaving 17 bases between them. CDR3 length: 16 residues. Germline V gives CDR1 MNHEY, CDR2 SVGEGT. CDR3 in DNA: TGTGCCAGCAGACAACGTTGGACTTCGGGCACAGATACGCAGTATTTT. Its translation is CASRQRWTSGTDTQYF.

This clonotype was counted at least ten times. The DNA of the CDR3 is TGTGCCATCGCGAGGGAAATGGACACTGAAGCTTTCTTT. It encodes CAIAREMDTEAFF. J is TRBJ1-1 and V is TRBV10-3, with D hard to call. The CDR3 totals 13 residues. V lost 8 bases and J 3 bases, leaving 13 bases between the germline ends. Germline V lookup: CDR1 ENHRY, CDR2 SYGVKD.

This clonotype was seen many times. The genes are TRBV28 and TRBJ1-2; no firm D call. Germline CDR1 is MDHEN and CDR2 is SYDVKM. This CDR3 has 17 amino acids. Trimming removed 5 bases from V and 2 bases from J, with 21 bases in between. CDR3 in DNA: TGTGCCAGCAGTCTCACGTCGGGCCTTCTCCCAAACTATGGCTACACCTTC. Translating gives CASSLTSGLLPNYGYTF.

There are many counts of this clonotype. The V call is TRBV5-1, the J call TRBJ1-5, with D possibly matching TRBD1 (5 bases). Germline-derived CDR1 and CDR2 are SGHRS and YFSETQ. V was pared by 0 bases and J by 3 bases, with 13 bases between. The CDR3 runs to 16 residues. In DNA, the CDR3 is TGCGCCAGCAGCTTGGGATGGGGGAGTGACAATCAGCCCCAGCATTTT. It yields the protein CASSLGWGSDNQPQHF.

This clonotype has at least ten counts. The CDR3 nucleotides are TGTGCCAGCAGTTACTCTGGGATTGTCACCGGGGAGCTGTTTTTT. Protein product: CASSYSGIVTGELFF. The rearrangement uses TRBV6-2 or TRBV6-3 and TRBJ2-2; no clear D. The CDR3 is 15 amino acids. In germline, CDR1 is MNHEY, CDR2 SVGEGT. V lost 0 bases to trimming and J lost 4 bases, with 9 bases between them.

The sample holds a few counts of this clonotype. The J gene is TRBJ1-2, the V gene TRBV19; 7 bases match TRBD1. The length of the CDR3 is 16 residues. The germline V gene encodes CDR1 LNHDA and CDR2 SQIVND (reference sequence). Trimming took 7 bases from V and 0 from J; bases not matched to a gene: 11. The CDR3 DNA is TGTGCCAGTACCCGCCCGACAGGGAAAGCTAACTATGGCTACACCTTC. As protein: CASTRPTGKANYGYTF.

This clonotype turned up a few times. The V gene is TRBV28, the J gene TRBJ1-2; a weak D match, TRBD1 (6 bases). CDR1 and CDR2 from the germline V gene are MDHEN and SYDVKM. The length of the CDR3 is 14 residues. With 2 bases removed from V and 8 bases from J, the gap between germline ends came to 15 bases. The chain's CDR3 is CASSLQRGWDGYTF. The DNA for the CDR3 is TGTGCCAGCAGTTTACAAAGGGGGTGGGACGGCTACACCTTC.

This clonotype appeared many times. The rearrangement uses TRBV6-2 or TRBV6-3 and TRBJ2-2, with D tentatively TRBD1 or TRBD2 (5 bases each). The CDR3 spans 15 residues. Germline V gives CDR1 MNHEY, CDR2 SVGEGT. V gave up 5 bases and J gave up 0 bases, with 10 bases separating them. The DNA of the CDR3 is TGTGCCAGCAGTCACCGGGACGCGAACACCGGGGAGCTGTTTTTT. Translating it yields CASSHRDANTGELFF.

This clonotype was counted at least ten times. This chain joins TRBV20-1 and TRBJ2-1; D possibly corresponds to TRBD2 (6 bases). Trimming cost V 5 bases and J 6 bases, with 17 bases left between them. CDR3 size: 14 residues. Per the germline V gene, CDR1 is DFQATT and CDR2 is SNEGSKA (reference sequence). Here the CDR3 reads CSAPTSGLGNEQFF. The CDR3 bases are TGCAGTGCTCCGACTAGTGGGTTGGGCAATGAGCAGTTCTTC.

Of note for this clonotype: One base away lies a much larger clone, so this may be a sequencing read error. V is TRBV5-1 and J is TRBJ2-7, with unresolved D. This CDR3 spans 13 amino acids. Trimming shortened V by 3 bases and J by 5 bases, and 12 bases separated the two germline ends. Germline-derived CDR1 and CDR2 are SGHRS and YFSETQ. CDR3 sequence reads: CASSSDLIHEQYF. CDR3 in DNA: TGCGCCAGCAGCTCCGATCTGATCCACGAGCAGTACTTC.

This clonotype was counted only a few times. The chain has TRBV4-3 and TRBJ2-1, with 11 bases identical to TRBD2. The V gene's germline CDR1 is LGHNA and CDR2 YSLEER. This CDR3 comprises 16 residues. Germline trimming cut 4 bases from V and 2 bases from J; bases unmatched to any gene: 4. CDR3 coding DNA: TGCGCCAGCAGCCGTATAGCGGGAGGGCCCTACAATGAGCAGTTCTTC. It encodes CASSRIAGGPYNEQFF.

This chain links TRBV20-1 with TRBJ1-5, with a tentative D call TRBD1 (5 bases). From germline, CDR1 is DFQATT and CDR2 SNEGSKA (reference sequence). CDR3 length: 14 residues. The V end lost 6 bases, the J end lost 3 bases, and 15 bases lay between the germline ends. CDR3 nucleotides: TGCAGTGCCATTGGGGGGGGAGACAATCAGCCCCAGCATTTT. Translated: CSAIGGGDNQPQHF.

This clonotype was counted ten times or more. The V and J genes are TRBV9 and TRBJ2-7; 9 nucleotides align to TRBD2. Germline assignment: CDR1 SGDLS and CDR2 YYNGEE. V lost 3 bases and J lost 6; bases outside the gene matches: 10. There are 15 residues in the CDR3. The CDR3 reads CASSARPGTSFEQYF. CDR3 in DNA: TGTGCCAGCAGCGCGCGACCCGGGACTAGCTTCGAGCAGTACTTC.

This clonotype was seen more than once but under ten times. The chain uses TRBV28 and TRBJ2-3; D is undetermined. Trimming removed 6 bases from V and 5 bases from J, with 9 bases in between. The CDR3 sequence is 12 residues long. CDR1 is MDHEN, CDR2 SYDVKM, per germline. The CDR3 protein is CASSQVKDTQYF. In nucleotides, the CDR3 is TGTGCCAGCAGCCAAGTGAAAGATACGCAGTATTTT.

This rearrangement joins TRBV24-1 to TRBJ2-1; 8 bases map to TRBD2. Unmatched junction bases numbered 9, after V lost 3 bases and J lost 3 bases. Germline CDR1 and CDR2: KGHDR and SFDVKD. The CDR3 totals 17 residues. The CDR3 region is CATSDTHKREIYNEQFF. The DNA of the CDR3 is TGTGCCACCAGTGATACCCATAAGCGGGAGATCTACAATGAGCAGTTCTTC.

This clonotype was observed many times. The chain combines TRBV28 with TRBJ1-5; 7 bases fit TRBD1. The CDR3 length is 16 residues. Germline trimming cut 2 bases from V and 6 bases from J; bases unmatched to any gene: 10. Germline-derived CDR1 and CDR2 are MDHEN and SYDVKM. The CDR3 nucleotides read TGTGCCAGCAGTTTAGGGGCCAGGGGGGTTAGTCAGCCCCAGCATTTT. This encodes CASSLGARGVSQPQHF.

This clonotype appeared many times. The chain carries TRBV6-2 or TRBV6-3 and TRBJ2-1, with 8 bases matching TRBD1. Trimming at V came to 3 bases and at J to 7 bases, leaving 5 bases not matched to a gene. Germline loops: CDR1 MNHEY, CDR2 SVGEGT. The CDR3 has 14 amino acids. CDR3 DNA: TGTGCCAGCAGTTATGGGACAGGAATTAATGAGCAGTTCTTC. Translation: CASSYGTGINEQFF.

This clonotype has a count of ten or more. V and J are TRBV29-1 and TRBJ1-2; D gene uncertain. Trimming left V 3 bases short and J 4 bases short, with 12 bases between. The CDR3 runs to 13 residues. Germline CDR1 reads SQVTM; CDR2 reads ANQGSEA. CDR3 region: CSVDSQEGYGYTF. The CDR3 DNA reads TGCAGCGTTGACAGTCAGGAGGGCTATGGCTACACCTTC.

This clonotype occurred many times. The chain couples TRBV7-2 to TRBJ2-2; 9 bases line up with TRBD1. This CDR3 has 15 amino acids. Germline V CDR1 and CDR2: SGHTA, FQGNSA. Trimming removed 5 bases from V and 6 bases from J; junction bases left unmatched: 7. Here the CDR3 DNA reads TGTGCCAGCAGCCCCGGGACAGGGAGGGCCGGGGAGCTGTTTTTT. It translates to CASSPGTGRAGELFF.